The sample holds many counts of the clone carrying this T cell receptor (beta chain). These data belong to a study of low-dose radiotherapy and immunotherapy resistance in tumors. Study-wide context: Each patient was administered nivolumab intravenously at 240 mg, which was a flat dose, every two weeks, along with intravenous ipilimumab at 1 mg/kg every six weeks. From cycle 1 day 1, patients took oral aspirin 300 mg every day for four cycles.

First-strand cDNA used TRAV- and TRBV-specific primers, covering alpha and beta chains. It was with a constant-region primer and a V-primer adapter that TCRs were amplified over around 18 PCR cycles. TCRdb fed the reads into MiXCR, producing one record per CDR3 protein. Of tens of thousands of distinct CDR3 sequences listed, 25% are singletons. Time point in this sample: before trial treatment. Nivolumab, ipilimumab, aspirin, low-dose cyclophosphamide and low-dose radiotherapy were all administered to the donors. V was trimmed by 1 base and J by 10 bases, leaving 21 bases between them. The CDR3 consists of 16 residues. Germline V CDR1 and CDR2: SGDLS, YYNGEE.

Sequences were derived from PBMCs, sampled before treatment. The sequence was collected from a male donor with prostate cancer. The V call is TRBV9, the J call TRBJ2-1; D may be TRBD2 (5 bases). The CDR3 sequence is CASSVKAGRANEEQFF. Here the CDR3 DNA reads TGTGCCAGCAGCGTAAAGGCGGGTAGGGCCAACGAGGAGCAGTTCTTC.